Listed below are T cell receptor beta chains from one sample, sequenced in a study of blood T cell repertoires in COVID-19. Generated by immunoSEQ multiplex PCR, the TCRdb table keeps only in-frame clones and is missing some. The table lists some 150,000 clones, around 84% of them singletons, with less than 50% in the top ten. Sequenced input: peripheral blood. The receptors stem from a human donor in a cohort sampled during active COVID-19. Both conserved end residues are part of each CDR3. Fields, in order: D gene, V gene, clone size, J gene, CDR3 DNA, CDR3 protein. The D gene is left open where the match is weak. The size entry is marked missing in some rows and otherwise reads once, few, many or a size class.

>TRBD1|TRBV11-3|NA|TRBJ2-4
TGTGCCAGCAGCTTGGGACAGACTCAGTACTTC
CASSLGQTQYF
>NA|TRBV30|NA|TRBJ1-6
TGTGCCTGGAGTGACAGAAAGAATAATTCACCCCTCCACTTT
CAWSDRKNNSPLHF
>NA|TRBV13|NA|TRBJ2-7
TGTGCCAGCAGCTTATTGCACAGGTCCTACGAGCAGTACTTC
CASSLLHRSYEQYF
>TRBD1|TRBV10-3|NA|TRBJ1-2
TGTGCCATCAGTGACTCCCTCGCAGGGGGATTCTCTGGCTACACCTTC
CAISDSLAGGFSGYTF
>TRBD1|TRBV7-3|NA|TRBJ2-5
TGTGCCAGCAGCTCCAAGACAGGGGCGGAGACCCAGTACTTC
CASSSKTGAETQYF
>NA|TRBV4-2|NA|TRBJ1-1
TGTGCCAGCAGCCAAGAGGCTCCAGGGTTGAACACTGAAGCTTTCTTT
CASSQEAPGLNTEAFF
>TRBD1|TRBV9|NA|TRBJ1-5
TGTGCCAGCAGCGACATAGGGGGCAGTCAGCCCCAGCATTTT
CASSDIGGSQPQHF
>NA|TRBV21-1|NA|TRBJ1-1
TGTGCCAGCGGACGGGACAGGGGCAAACCGAGAATGGCTTTCTTT
CASGRDRGKPRMAFF
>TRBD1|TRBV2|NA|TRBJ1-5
TGTGCCAGCGGACAGGGGGTATATCAGCCCCAGCATTTT
CASGQGVYQPQHF
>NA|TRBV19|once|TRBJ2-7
TGTGCCAGTAGTAGGGAGGCGTTTAGCTCCTACGAGCAGTACTTC
CASSREAFSSYEQYF